Described below is a single TCR beta chain sequence and its context. The entry originates in a study of OX40 agonist ivuxolimab in advanced cancers. Profiled with immunoSEQ multiplex PCR; TCRdb holds only in-frame clones, not every one. The sample records about 83,000 clones, 70% to 90% being singletons. This CDR3 has 19 residues. Trimming pared 2 bases from V and 0 bases from J, leaving 19 bases between. CDR1 is SEHNR and CDR2 is FQNEAQ in the germline V gene (reference sequence). Sequences were derived from CD4+ or CD8+ T cells sorted from blood, sampled in a trial of the OX40 agonist ivuxolimab. The chain carries TRBV7-9 and TRBJ2-2; D gene unclear. The TCR originated in an adult with an advanced solid tumor such as melanoma, head and neck, liver or kidney cancer. In nucleotides, the CDR3 is TGTGCCAGCAGCTTATGGTCGCCCAGGATCCCCCCGAACACCGGGGAGCTGTTTTTT. Translating gives CASSLWSPRIPPNTGELFF.